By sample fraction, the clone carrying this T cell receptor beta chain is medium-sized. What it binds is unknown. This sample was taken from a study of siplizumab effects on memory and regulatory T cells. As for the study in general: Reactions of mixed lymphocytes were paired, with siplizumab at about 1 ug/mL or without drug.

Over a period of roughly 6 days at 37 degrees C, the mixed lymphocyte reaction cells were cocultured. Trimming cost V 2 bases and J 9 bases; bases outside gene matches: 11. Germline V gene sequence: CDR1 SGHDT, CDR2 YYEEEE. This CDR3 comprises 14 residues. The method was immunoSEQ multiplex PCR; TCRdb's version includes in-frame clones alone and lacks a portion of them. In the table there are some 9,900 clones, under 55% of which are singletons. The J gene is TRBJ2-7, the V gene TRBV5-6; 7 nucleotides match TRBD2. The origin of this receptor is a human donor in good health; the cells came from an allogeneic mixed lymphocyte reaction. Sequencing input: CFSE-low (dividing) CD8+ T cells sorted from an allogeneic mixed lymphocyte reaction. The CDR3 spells CASSLLTSEDGQYF. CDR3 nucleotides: TGTGCCAGCAGCTTATTAACTAGCGAGGACGGGCAGTACTTC.